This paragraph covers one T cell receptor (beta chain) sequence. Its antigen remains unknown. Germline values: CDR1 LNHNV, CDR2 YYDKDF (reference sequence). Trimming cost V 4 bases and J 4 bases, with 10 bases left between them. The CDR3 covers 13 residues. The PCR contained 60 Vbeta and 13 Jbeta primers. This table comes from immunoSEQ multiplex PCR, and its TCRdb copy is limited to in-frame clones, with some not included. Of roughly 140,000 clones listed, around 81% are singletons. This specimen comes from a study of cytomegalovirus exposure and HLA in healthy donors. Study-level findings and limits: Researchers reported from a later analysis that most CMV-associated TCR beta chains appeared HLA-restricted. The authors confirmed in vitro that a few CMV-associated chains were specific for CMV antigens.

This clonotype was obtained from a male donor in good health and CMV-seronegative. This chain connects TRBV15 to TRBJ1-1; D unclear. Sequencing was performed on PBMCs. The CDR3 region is CATSTDPGTEAFF. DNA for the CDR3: TGTGCCACCAGCACCGACCCGGGCACTGAAGCTTTCTTT.